These 26 T cell receptor beta chains originate from one sample sequenced in a study of blood T cell repertoires in COVID-19. Assay: immunoSEQ multiplex PCR; the TCRdb copy retains only in-frame clones and omits some. Among around 300,000 clones listed, 85% were seen once. The specimen was PBMCs or T cells enriched from blood (not recorded which). The receptors here all came from a woman aged 50 to 60 who had recovered from COVID-19.

This chain connects TRBV25-1 to TRBJ2-7, with 7 positions matching TRBD1. Germline V gene data show CDR1 as MGHDK and CDR2 as SYGVNS. Trimming cost V 4 bases and J 6 bases; bases outside gene matches: 6. The CDR3 runs to 13 residues. In nucleotides, the CDR3 is TGTGCCAGCAGTGGAGACAGGGTAGGCGAGCAGTACTTC. Translating gives CASSGDRVGEQYF.

The rearrangement links TRBV27 to TRBJ1-1; D is undetermined. Germline loops: CDR1 MNHEY, CDR2 SMNVEV (reference sequence). V dropped 6 bases and J dropped 4 bases, with 18 bases sitting between them. CDR3 length: 15 residues. The CDR3: CASRDTTVAGTEAFF. DNA for the CDR3: TGTGCCAGCAGGGATACGACGGTCGCGGGCACTGAAGCTTTCTTT.

The gene calls are TRBV7-9 and TRBJ2-5; TRBD2 matches 13 bases. This CDR3 region has 14 residues. CDR1 SEHNR and CDR2 FQNEAQ come from the germline V gene (reference sequence). J lost 5 bases, V lost 3 bases, and 0 bases had no gene match. CDR3 loop: CASSLTSGGETQYF. CDR3 DNA sequence: TGTGCCAGCAGCTTGACTAGCGGGGGGGAGACCCAGTACTTC. The full variable domain, rest sourced from reference TRBV7-9 and TRBJ2-5, is DTGVSQNPRHKITKRGQNVTFRCDPISEHNRLYWYRQTLGQGPEFLTYFQNEAQLEKSRLLSDRFSAERPKGSFSTLEIQRTEQGDSAMYLCASSLTSGGETQYFGPGTRLLVL.

The chain combines TRBV5-6 with TRBJ1-5; the D gene is possibly TRBD1 (6 bases). V was cut by 1 base and J by 3 bases, with 8 bases left in between. Germline V gene data show CDR1 as SGHDT and CDR2 as YYEEEE. The CDR3 has 14 amino acids. The CDR3 DNA is TGTGCCAGCAGCTTGACAGGGTTCAATCAGCCCCAGCATTTT. Protein: CASSLTGFNQPQHF.

The chain employs TRBV27 and TRBJ2-5; 10 bases are a match to TRBD2. This CDR3 comprises 17 residues. The V and J ends lost 5 bases and 1 base, in that order; junction bases with no gene match: 10. Germline lookup yields CDR1 MNHEY and CDR2 SMNVEV (reference sequence). The DNA for the CDR3 is TGTGCCAGCAGTCCTTCGTTGCTAGCGGGGGCCCAAGAGACCCAGTACTTC. This translates into CASSPSLLAGAQETQYF.

This chain connects TRBV30 to TRBJ1-2, with 8 bases that match TRBD1. V was clipped by 7 bases and J by 3 bases; unmatched bases: 7. This CDR3 is built from 13 residues. Germline CDR1 is GTSNPN and CDR2 is SVGIG (reference sequence). This CDR3 reads CASGQGQDYGYTF. The CDR3 coding sequence is TGTGCCTCCGGACAGGGACAAGACTATGGCTACACCTTC.

The chain employs TRBV4-1 and TRBJ1-5, with D perhaps TRBD1 (6 bases). V was pared by 1 base and J by 7 bases, with 11 bases between. The CDR3 extends over 14 amino acids. The germline gives CDR1 MGHRA, CDR2 YSYEKL. The CDR3, as DNA: TGCGCCAGCAGCCAAGTGGGACAACGGCAGCCCCAGCATTTT. Amino acids: CASSQVGQRQPQHF.

V gene TRBV18 combines with J gene TRBJ2-3; TRBD1 aligns across 7 bases. The CDR3 spans 13 residues. Trimming at V came to 4 bases and at J to 6 bases, leaving 4 bases not matched to a gene. Per the germline V gene, CDR1 is KGHSH and CDR2 is LQKENI. CDR3 residues: CASSLQGRDTQYF. As DNA, the CDR3 is TGTGCCAGCTCACTACAGGGGCGGGATACGCAGTATTTT. Full variable domain (remainder filled in from reference TRBV18 and TRBJ2-3): NAGVMQNPRHLVRRRGQEARLRCSPMKGHSHVYWYRQLPEEGLKFMVYLQKENIIDESGMPKERFSAEFPKEGPSILRIQQVVRGDSAAYFCASSLQGRDTQYFGPGTRLTVL.

CDR3 loop: CASRKPGTPTYEQYF. The CDR3 DNA sequence: TGTGCCAGCAGGAAACCCGGGACACCGACCTACGAGCAGTACTTC. The gene calls are TRBV27 and TRBJ2-7, with a tentative D call TRBD1 (6 bases). Germline lookup yields CDR1 MNHEY and CDR2 SMNVEV (reference sequence). V gave up 6 bases and J gave up 2 bases, with 17 bases separating them. The CDR3 extends over 15 amino acids.

V usage is TRBV4-1 and J usage is TRBJ1-6; D perhaps matches TRBD1 (5 bases). CDR1 and CDR2 from the germline V gene are MGHRA and YSYEKL. V lost 0 bases to trimming and J lost 5 bases, with 8 bases between them. This CDR3 spans 15 amino acids. CDR3 DNA sequence: TGCGCCAGCAGCCAAGACAGGGCGCATAATTCACCCCTCCACTTT. Its protein is CASSQDRAHNSPLHF.

The chain joins TRBV16 to TRBJ1-1; perhaps TRBD1 as D (6 bases). Germline loops: CDR1 KGHSY, CDR2 FQNENV. V gave up 0 bases and J gave up 5 bases, with 13 bases separating them. This CDR3 has 15 residues. This chain's CDR3 is CASSQSIRGGTEAFF. CDR3 DNA sequence: TGTGCCAGCAGCCAATCGATTAGGGGGGGGACTGAAGCTTTCTTT.

This chain connects TRBV30 to TRBJ2-7; possibly TRBD1 for D (5 bases). Germline-derived CDR1 and CDR2 are GTSNPN and SVGIG (reference sequence). The CDR3 sequence is 14 residues long. Trimming removed 4 bases from V and 5 bases from J, with 18 bases in between. The CDR3 protein is CAWTRQSMGNEQYF. The CDR3 region has the DNA TGTGCCTGGACCCGACAGTCCATGGGCAACGAGCAGTACTTC.

The chain recombines TRBV6-6 with TRBJ2-1, with TRBD2 matching 13 bases. Germline-derived CDR1 and CDR2 are MNHNY and SVGAGI (reference sequence). Trimming removed 3 bases from V and 7 bases from J; junction bases left unmatched: 3. The CDR3 runs 15 residues. The CDR3 bases are TGTGCCAGCAGTTATCGGACTAGCGGGAGTAATGAGCAGTTCTTC. The encoded protein is CASSYRTSGSNEQFF.

This sequence joins TRBV9 and TRBJ2-5; the D is unclear. The CDR3 contains 13 residues. V dropped 0 bases and J dropped 4 bases, with 7 bases sitting between them. CDR1 and CDR2 (germline): SGDLS, YYNGEE. CDR3 sequence (DNA): TGTGCCAGCAGCGTAGCTTCGGGAGAGACCCAGTACTTC. Protein sequence: CASSVASGETQYF.

V usage is TRBV7-2 and J usage is TRBJ2-3; possible D gene TRBD2, 6 bases. Germline CDR1 is SGHTA and CDR2 is FQGNSA. The CDR3 sequence is 14 residues long. Trimming took off 5 bases at V and 6 bases at J, with 15 bases between the two ends. In DNA, the CDR3 is TGTGCCAGCAGCGCCCGGGACGGAGGGGATACGCAGTATTTT. As protein: CASSARDGGDTQYF.

This chain uses TRBV7-2 with TRBJ2-7; 11 bases map to TRBD2. Germline V gene data show CDR1 as SGHTA and CDR2 as FQGNSA. This CDR3 comprises 15 residues. With V trimmed by 5 bases and J by 5 bases, 8 bases remained unmatched. The CDR3: CASSVTSGSSNEQYF. DNA of the CDR3: TGTGCCAGCAGCGTCACTAGCGGGAGTAGTAACGAGCAGTACTTC.

V gene TRBV4-2 combines with J gene TRBJ1-1; D gene ambiguous. The V gene's germline CDR1 is LGHNA and CDR2 YNFKEQ. V was cut by 1 base and J by 2 bases, with 14 bases left in between. This CDR3 comprises 16 residues. As DNA, the CDR3 is TGTGCCAGCAGCCAAGCGTTCGGGGTTTCTAACACTGAAGCTTTCTTT. It translates to CASSQAFGVSNTEAFF.

This chain links TRBV19 with TRBJ1-2; 9 bases fit TRBD1. Trimming at V came to 4 bases and at J to 2 bases, leaving 8 bases not matched to a gene. Per the germline V gene, CDR1 is LNHDA and CDR2 is SQIVND (reference sequence). The CDR3 is 16 residues long. This CDR3 reads CASSTGGTGRNYGYTF. The CDR3 DNA follows: TGTGCCAGTAGTACCGGGGGGACAGGGAGGAACTATGGCTACACCTTC. Looking up the rest from reference TRBV19 and TRBJ1-2 gives the full variable domain: DGGITQSPKYLFRKEGQNVTLSCEQNLNHDAMYWYRQDPGQGLRLIYYSQIVNDFQKGDIAEGYSVSREKKESFPLTVTSAQKNPTAFYLCASSTGGTGRNYGYTFGSGTRLTVV.

The chain employs TRBV27 and TRBJ1-3; 9 positions agree with TRBD1. V shed 3 bases, J shed 3 bases, and the junction held 6 bases outside the gene matches. Germline loops: CDR1 MNHEY, CDR2 SMNVEV (reference sequence). The CDR3 sequence is 16 residues long. The CDR3 loop is CASSFSGQGYGNTIYF. CDR3 sequence (DNA): TGTGCCAGCAGTTTCTCGGGACAGGGTTATGGAAACACCATATATTTT.

The chain combines TRBV2 with TRBJ1-5; 9 nucleotides match TRBD1. This CDR3 has 15 amino acids. Per the germline V gene, CDR1 is SNHLY and CDR2 is FYNNEI. Unmatched junction bases numbered 8, after V lost 5 bases and J lost 6 bases. DNA of the CDR3: TGTGCCAGCAGTATTTTCACAGGGGGCGGTCAGCCCCAGCATTTT. Translated, it gives CASSIFTGGGQPQHF.

This chain links TRBV19 with TRBJ1-4; no reliable D call. V was clipped by 7 bases and J by 4 bases, with 10 bases between them. CDR3 size: 13 residues. Per germline, CDR1 LNHDA and CDR2 SQIVND (reference sequence). The CDR3 DNA follows: TGTGCCAGTAATAGAGGACTTAATGAAAAACTGTTTTTT. The encoded protein is CASNRGLNEKLFF.

This chain uses TRBV3-1 (or the pseudogene TRBV3-2) with TRBJ2-3, with TRBD1 as a possible D gene (5 bases). Germline CDR1 reads LGHDT; CDR2 reads YNNKEL (reference sequence). Between the trimmed V and J ends, which lost 4 bases and 2 bases, there was a span of 19 bases. The length of the CDR3 is 17 residues. CDR3 protein: CASSPDNTLSYTDTQYF. The DNA of the CDR3 is TGTGCCAGCAGCCCGGACAATACATTGTCCTACACAGATACGCAGTATTTT.

The chain couples TRBV3-1 (or the pseudogene TRBV3-2) to TRBJ1-3; 8 bases are shared with TRBD1. V was pared by 2 bases and J by 0 bases, with 3 bases of the junction left unmatched. This CDR3 comprises 16 residues. Germline assignment: CDR1 LGHDT and CDR2 YNNKEL (reference sequence). CDR3 in amino acids: CASSQTGTGSGNTIYF. In DNA, the CDR3 is TGTGCCAGCAGCCAAACCGGGACAGGCTCTGGAAACACCATATATTTT.

The CDR3 protein is CATSRDIGTGVFSTF. CDR3 nucleotide sequence: TGTGCCACCAGCAGAGATATTGGGACAGGGGTATTTTCCACCTTC. The chain couples TRBV15 to TRBJ1-2, with TRBD1 identical over 10 bases. This CDR3 has 15 residues. Germline CDR1 is LNHNV and CDR2 is YYDKDF (reference sequence). The trim removed 0 bases at V and 13 bases at J, leaving 11 bases unmatched.

V usage is TRBV6-2 or TRBV6-3 and J usage is TRBJ1-4; 7 bases match TRBD1. J lost 3 bases, V lost 3 bases, and 4 bases had no gene match. Germline V gene sequence: CDR1 MNHEY, CDR2 SVGEGT. There are 15 residues in the CDR3. CDR3 sequence (DNA): TGTGCCAGCAGTTATAATCAGGGGGCTAATGAAAAACTGTTTTTT. Amino acid sequence: CASSYNQGANEKLFF.

This clone was found a few times. This chain links TRBV19 with TRBJ1-2; D is perhaps TRBD1 (6 bases). The ends were cut back, 1 base at V and 6 bases at J, with 15 bases in the middle. The CDR3 has 15 residues. From germline, CDR1 is LNHDA and CDR2 SQIVND (reference sequence). CDR3 DNA: TGTGCCAGTAGTATAGGAGGGACGGCAGGGGATGGCTACACCTTC. Translated: CASSIGGTAGDGYTF.